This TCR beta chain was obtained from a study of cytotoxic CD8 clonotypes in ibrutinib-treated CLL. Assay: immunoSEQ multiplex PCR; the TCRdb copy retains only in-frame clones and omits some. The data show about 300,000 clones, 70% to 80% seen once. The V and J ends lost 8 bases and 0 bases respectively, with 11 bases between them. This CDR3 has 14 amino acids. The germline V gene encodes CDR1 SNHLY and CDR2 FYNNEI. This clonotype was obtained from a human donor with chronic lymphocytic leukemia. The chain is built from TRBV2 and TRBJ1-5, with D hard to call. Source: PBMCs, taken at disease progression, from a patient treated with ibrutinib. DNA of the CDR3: TGTGCCAGCGGTAGGCAAAGTAGCAATCAGCCCCAGCATTTT. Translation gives CASGRQSSNQPQHF.